Included here is one T cell receptor (beta chain) sequence, with context. The sample comes from a study of blood T cell repertoires in COVID-19. About the study: Collection of acute and convalescent COVID-19 samples took place in the United States, Italy and Spain. PBMCs, B-cell-depleted T cells, or T cells provided the cDNA or gDNA that made up the material.

Sequencing used immunoSEQ multiplex PCR; TCRdb keeps in-frame clones, though not all of them. The sample holds 300,000 or so clones; approximately 90% are singletons and the top ten take around 9.3%. V was shortened by 1 base and J by 7 bases, with 14 bases between the two germline ends. The CDR3 loop spans 15 amino acids. Germline-derived CDR1 and CDR2 are LGHNA and YNFKEQ. Sample: PBMCs or T cells enriched from blood (not recorded which). The rearrangement uses TRBV4-2 and TRBJ1-5, with D possibly matching TRBD1 (5 bases). This clonotype originated in a woman younger than 35 who had recovered from COVID-19. The CDR3 is CASSQAPTGRQPQHF. The CDR3 DNA sequence: TGTGCCAGCAGCCAAGCACCTACAGGAAGACAGCCCCAGCATTTT.